The 20 T cell receptor beta chains presented below share a single source sample, sequenced in a study of blood T cells in healthy people across ages. A second PCR of 7 to 11 cycles used a sample-barcoded 5' primer and a J-beta primer mix. Via MiXCR, TCRdb re-called the 5' RACE reads, giving one row per CDR3 protein. The sample holds 1.5 million to 2 million distinct CDR3 sequences; about 31% are singletons and the top ten take roughly 10%. Sample: blood. The receptors derive from a woman in her 30s in good health.

The V call is TRBV30, the J call TRBJ2-3, with TRBD2 matching over 12 bases. Trimming at V came to 2 bases and at J to 2 bases, leaving 5 bases not matched to a gene. The CDR3 runs 16 residues. The germline CDR1 and CDR2 sequences are GTSNPN and SVGIG (reference sequence). CDR3 DNA: TGTGCCTGGAGTCCGGGACTAGCGGGCATCACAGATACGCAGTATTTT. The encoded protein is CAWSPGLAGITDTQYF.

Only a few counts were recorded for this clonotype. The CDR3 is CASSEGIEETQYF. CDR3 DNA sequence: TGTGCCAGCAGTGAGGGGATCGAAGAGACCCAGTACTTC. The gene calls are TRBV6-1 and TRBJ2-5; D ambiguous. Trimming took 3 bases from V and 3 from J, leaving 8 bases between them. The germline CDR1 and CDR2 sequences are MNHNS and SASEGT. The CDR3 runs 13 residues.

In its sample, this clonotype was seen a few times. The CDR3 is CASRRTEGLQYF. The CDR3 coding sequence is TGTGCCAGCAGACGGACAGAGGGTCTACAGTACTTC. J is TRBJ2-4 and V is TRBV27; TRBD1 is a possible D gene (6 bases). The CDR3 consists of 12 residues. Germline CDR1 reads MNHEY; CDR2 reads SMNVEV (reference sequence). Deletions cut 6 bases from V and 13 bases from J, with 16 bases between.

This clonotype was found a few times. This rearrangement joins TRBV7-9 to TRBJ2-7, with TRBD1 identical over 9 bases. The CDR3 runs to 16 residues. The V and J ends lost 5 bases and 7 bases, in that order; junction bases with no gene match: 15. CDR1 SEHNR and CDR2 FQNEAQ come from the germline V gene (reference sequence). The CDR3 DNA reads as TGTGCCAGCAGCCCCATGGGGGGACAGGGATCGATTGAGCAGTACTTC. Residues: CASSPMGGQGSIEQYF.

The CDR3 nucleotides read TGCGCCAGCAGCCAAGGCCGTGCAGGGTCTACCACTGAAGCTTTCTTT. It yields the protein CASSQGRAGSTTEAFF. The J gene is TRBJ1-1, the V gene TRBV4-1; weak D call: TRBD1 (5 bases). The CDR3 covers 16 residues. V shed 1 base and J shed 4 bases, with 16 bases lying between them. CDR1 is MGHRA, CDR2 YSYEKL, per germline.

The genes are TRBV10-3 and TRBJ2-3; D unresolved. CDR3 length: 14 amino acids. Germline assignment: CDR1 ENHRY and CDR2 SYGVKD. Deletions cut 2 bases from V and 4 bases from J, with 10 bases between. In DNA, the CDR3 is TGTGCCATCAGTGAGGGCAGTTCGGCAGATACGCAGTATTTT. Translation: CAISEGSSADTQYF.

The table lists this clonotype with a few counts. One end of the junction does not line up with germline, which may come from a read error. The V and J genes are TRBV4-2 and TRBJ1-2, with unresolved D. The CDR3 spans 18 residues. Germline CDR1 and CDR2: LGHNA and YNFKEQ. CDR3 nucleotides: TGTGCCAACAGCCAAGATATAGGGCAGGCCCTCGACGTCTATGGCTACACCTTC. It specifies CANSQDIGQALDVYGYTF.

This clonotype has more than one count but fewer than ten. This rearrangement joins TRBV7-9 to TRBJ1-2; D is ambiguous. The CDR3 totals 15 residues. In germline, CDR1 is SEHNR, CDR2 FQNEAQ (reference sequence). With 5 bases removed from V and 2 bases from J, the gap between germline ends came to 15 bases. The CDR3 reads CASSRGEVPNYGYTF. The CDR3 DNA follows: TGTGCCAGCAGCCGGGGTGAGGTCCCAAACTATGGCTACACCTTC.

This chain uses TRBV5-5 with TRBJ1-2, with TRBD1 as a possible D gene (6 bases). This CDR3 spans 17 amino acids. In germline, CDR1 is SGHKS, CDR2 YYEKEE (reference sequence). The V and J ends lost 0 bases and 2 bases respectively, with 17 bases between them. This CDR3 is CASSLAGQPNFNYGYTF. For the CDR3, the DNA is TGTGCCAGCAGCTTGGCGGGACAACCCAACTTCAACTATGGCTACACCTTC.

As concerns this clonotype: This may arise from a read error, as a much more abundant clone is one base away. The V gene is TRBV29-1, the J gene TRBJ2-1; 9 bases are a match to TRBD1. CDR1 and CDR2 (germline): SQVTM, ANQGSEA. The CDR3 runs to 13 residues. The CDR3 protein is CIDRTGVDNEQFF. The CDR3 coding sequence is TGCATCGACAGGACAGGGGTGGACAATGAGCAGTTCTTC.

About this clonotype itself: At one boundary the junction diverges from the germline segment, which might be a read error. The gene calls are TRBV29-1 and TRBJ2-7; possible D gene TRBD1, 6 bases. Germline V CDR1 and CDR2: SQVTM, ANQGSEA. The CDR3 covers 11 residues. CDR3 DNA sequence: TGCAGCGTCCAACAGGGTCTCGGGCAGGACTTC. Translating it yields CSVQQGLGQDF.

This clonotype showed up many times. The genes are TRBV10-3 and TRBJ2-7, with a possible D match to TRBD1 (5 bases). CDR3 length: 13 amino acids. The germline V gene has CDR1 ENHRY and CDR2 SYGVKD. V was cut by 6 bases and J by 7 bases, with 16 bases left in between. CDR3 amino acids: CAISALLGDEQYF. CDR3 DNA sequence: TGTGCCATCAGCGCCCTATTAGGGGATGAGCAGTACTTC.

The chain combines TRBV27 with TRBJ2-1; 8 nucleotides agree with TRBD1. Germline CDR1 MNHEY, CDR2 SMNVEV (reference sequence). V dropped 1 base and J dropped 1; count of bases not matched to a gene: 15. The CDR3 is made up of 20 amino acids. CDR3 sequence (DNA): TGTGCCAGCAGTTTATATTTGAGGCAGGGGGCCCCCCAATCCTACAATGAGCAGTTCTTC. Translating gives CASSLYLRQGAPQSYNEQFF.

The genes are TRBV13 and TRBJ1-1, with D possibly matching TRBD1 (5 bases). V shed 1 base and J shed 4 bases, with 16 bases lying between them. Germline V CDR1 and CDR2: PRHDT, FYEKMQ (reference sequence). This CDR3 spans 16 amino acids. As DNA, the CDR3 is TGTGCCAGCAGCTTAGTTCGGCTAGGGGTTTTCACTGAAGCTTTCTTT. Its protein is CASSLVRLGVFTEAFF.

In its sample, this clonotype was seen many times. The genes are TRBV12-3 or TRBV12-4 and TRBJ2-5; weak D call: TRBD2 (5 bases). Deletions cut 4 bases from V and 2 bases from J, with 17 bases between. This CDR3 contains 16 residues. The CDR3 DNA reads as TGTGCCAGCAGTTCGGACTCTACAGAGGGTCAAGAGACCCAGTACTTC. Translation gives CASSSDSTEGQETQYF.

This chain joins TRBV20-1 and TRBJ2-1; TRBD2 aligns across 16 bases. CDR3 length equals 17 residues. Germline CDR1 is DFQATT and CDR2 is SNEGSKA (reference sequence). Trimming took 3 bases from V and 6 from J; bases not matched to a gene: 8. The CDR3: CSASGGTSGRAGNEQFF. The CDR3 DNA is TGCAGTGCTAGTGGTGGGACTAGCGGGAGGGCAGGCAATGAGCAGTTCTTC.

This clonotype turned up a few times. The chain recombines TRBV12-3 or TRBV12-4 with TRBJ2-2; D remains ambiguous. Trimming removed 1 base from V and 6 bases from J, with 6 bases in between. The CDR3 runs 13 residues. The CDR3 loop is CASSLDTSGELFF. The CDR3 bases are TGTGCCAGCAGTTTAGATACCTCCGGGGAGCTGTTTTTT.

V usage is TRBV7-9 and J usage is TRBJ2-3; D remains unclear. The germline V and J ends were trimmed by 5 bases and 3 bases, with 15 bases remaining between them. From germline, CDR1 is SEHNR and CDR2 FQNEAQ (reference sequence). This CDR3 is built from 15 residues. The CDR3 DNA is TGTGCCAGCAGCCCCCTAGGTAAAGGTACAGATACGCAGTATTTT. It encodes CASSPLGKGTDTQYF.

In this sample, this clonotype turned up a few times. V gene TRBV15 combines with J gene TRBJ2-7; TRBD2 matches 8 bases. J was trimmed by 2 bases and V by 8 bases; bases with no gene match: 8. CDR1 and CDR2 from the germline V gene are LNHNV and YYDKDF (reference sequence). The CDR3 covers 14 residues. CDR3 residues: CATSRERGTYEQYF. The CDR3 nucleotides are TGTGCCACCTCCCGGGAGCGGGGGACCTACGAGCAGTACTTC.

The chain uses TRBV5-1 and TRBJ1-2; no clear D gene. This CDR3 contains 13 residues. Germline V gives CDR1 SGHRS, CDR2 YFSETQ. V lost 4 bases and J 2 bases, leaving 9 bases between the germline ends. This CDR3 reads CASSQLENYGYTF. The DNA for the CDR3 is TGCGCCAGCAGCCAACTGGAGAACTATGGCTACACCTTC.